The 31 T cell receptor beta chains below come from one sample, sequenced in a study of cytomegalovirus exposure and HLA in healthy donors. The table came from immunoSEQ multiplex PCR; TCRdb's copy has only in-frame clones and leaves some out. The table includes about 190,000 clones, more than 80% detected once. Sequenced input: PBMCs. The receptors here all came from a man aged 18 to 29 in good health and CMV-seropositive.

V usage is TRBV9 and J usage is TRBJ2-7; the match to TRBD2 covers 10 bases. The J segment lost 3 bases and the V segment lost 1 base, leaving 7 bases of the junction unmatched. Germline CDR1 is SGDLS and CDR2 is YYNGEE. The CDR3 covers 16 residues. CDR3 amino acids: CASSVSASGSFYEQYF. The CDR3 DNA is TGTGCCAGCAGCGTATCTGCTAGCGGGAGTTTCTACGAGCAGTACTTC.

The chain employs TRBV5-4 and TRBJ2-5; no definite D call. CDR1 and CDR2 (germline): SGHNT, YYREEE (reference sequence). This CDR3 spans 13 amino acids. V dropped 5 bases and J dropped 1 base, with 9 bases sitting between them. The CDR3 reads CASRPYLQETQYF. As DNA, the CDR3 is TGTGCCAGCAGGCCCTACCTCCAAGAGACCCAGTACTTC. Full variable domain (outside the CDR3, taken from reference TRBV5-4 and TRBJ2-5): ETGVTQSPTHLIKTRGQQVTLRCSSQSGHNTVSWYQQALGQGPQFIFQYYREEENGRGNFPPRFSGLQFPNYSSELNVNALELDDSALYLCASRPYLQETQYFGPGTRLLVL.

This chain connects TRBV11-1 to TRBJ2-7, with TRBD1 matching 7 bases. CDR1 is SGHAT, CDR2 FQDESV, per germline (reference sequence). V dropped 5 bases and J dropped 6; count of bases not matched to a gene: 7. This CDR3 is built from 13 residues. CDR3 region: CASSQRTGGEQYF. The CDR3 region has the DNA TGTGCCAGCAGCCAACGGACAGGCGGCGAGCAGTACTTC.

The chain combines TRBV9 with TRBJ2-4; 7 nucleotides agree with TRBD2. With V trimmed by 4 bases and J by 6 bases, 10 bases remained unmatched. This CDR3 region has 15 residues. CDR1 is SGDLS, CDR2 YYNGEE, per germline. The CDR3 is CASSTLAGDSNIQYF. The CDR3 DNA reads TGTGCCAGCAGCACCTTGGCGGGAGACTCAAACATTCAGTACTTC.

The chain is built from TRBV30 and TRBJ2-1, with D perhaps matching TRBD2 (5 bases). Trimming took 0 bases from V and 6 from J, leaving 9 bases between them. CDR1 is GTSNPN and CDR2 is SVGIG in the germline V gene (reference sequence). This CDR3 spans 13 amino acids. The CDR3 region is CAWSVADFNEQFF. The CDR3 coding sequence is TGTGCCTGGAGTGTTGCGGACTTCAATGAGCAGTTCTTC.

J is TRBJ1-2 and V is TRBV30, with D hard to call. The germline V and J ends were trimmed by 0 bases and 7 bases, with 9 bases remaining between them. The CDR3 sequence is 12 residues long. Germline V CDR1 and CDR2: GTSNPN, SVGIG (reference sequence). The CDR3 spells CAWSVPTSGYTF. The CDR3 DNA is TGTGCCTGGAGTGTTCCTACTTCTGGCTACACCTTC.

The genes are TRBV5-1 and TRBJ2-1, with 7 bases that match TRBD1. Unmatched junction bases numbered 11, after V lost 4 bases and J lost 10 bases. Per the germline V gene, CDR1 is SGHRS and CDR2 is YFSETQ. The CDR3 extends over 14 amino acids. CDR3 in DNA: TGCGCCAGCAGCCTGGGACAGACGACGGAAGAGCAGTTCTTC. Its protein is CASSLGQTTEEQFF.

J is TRBJ1-3 and V is TRBV30; weak D call: TRBD1 (6 bases). V dropped 8 bases and J dropped 2 bases, with 13 bases sitting between them. Germline-derived CDR1 and CDR2 are GTSNPN and SVGIG (reference sequence). The CDR3 sequence is 13 residues long. Written as DNA, the CDR3 is TGTGCCGCAAACAGGGCGCCTGGAAACACCATATATTTT. Protein: CAANRAPGNTIYF.

The rearrangement joins TRBV7-2 to TRBJ2-1; weak D call: TRBD2 (6 bases). Germline V CDR1 and CDR2: SGHTA, FQGNSA. This CDR3 spans 15 amino acids. Trimming stripped 1 base from V and 6 bases from J, with 13 bases between. CDR3 amino acids: CASSLEGEAVNEQFF. The CDR3, as DNA: TGTGCCAGCAGCTTAGAAGGGGAGGCCGTCAATGAGCAGTTCTTC.

J is TRBJ1-2 and V is TRBV5-1; no clear D gene. V was trimmed by 4 bases and J by 2 bases, leaving 12 bases between them. There are 14 residues in the CDR3. Looked up from germline, CDR1 is SGHRS and CDR2 is YFSETQ. The CDR3 DNA follows: TGCGCCAGCAGCCCGGCCCTAGGCAACTATGGCTACACCTTC. Translating gives CASSPALGNYGYTF.

The chain recombines TRBV6-5 with TRBJ1-5; D not certain. Germline assignment: CDR1 MNHEY and CDR2 SVGAGI. V dropped 9 bases and J dropped 2 bases, with 8 bases sitting between them. The CDR3 is 12 residues long. Here the CDR3 DNA reads TGTGCCAGTACGAGCGGCAATCAGCCCCAGCATTTT. As protein: CASTSGNQPQHF.

The V call is TRBV30, the J call TRBJ1-1; no reliable D call. Trimming pared 3 bases from V and 6 bases from J, leaving 8 bases between. The CDR3 consists of 11 residues. Germline values: CDR1 GTSNPN, CDR2 SVGIG (reference sequence). In nucleotides, the CDR3 is TGTGCCTGGAGCGAAGGAGCTGAAGCTTTCTTT. It yields the protein CAWSEGAEAFF.

This clone appeared many times. The V call is TRBV5-4, the J call TRBJ2-7, with TRBD2 identical over 10 bases. V shed 0 bases and J 6 bases; nucleotides not matched to a gene: 6. The length of the CDR3 is 15 residues. In germline, CDR1 is SGHNT, CDR2 YYREEE (reference sequence). The CDR3 DNA reads as TGTGCCAGCAGCTTGGCGGAACTAGCGGGACCCGAGCAGTACTTC. It specifies CASSLAELAGPEQYF.

The chain combines TRBV5-6 with TRBJ2-7, with D unresolved. Germline V gene data show CDR1 as SGHDT and CDR2 as YYEEEE. This CDR3 has 12 residues. V gave up 4 bases and J gave up 0 bases, with 5 bases separating them. CDR3 DNA: TGTGCCAGCAGCCCAGGCTCCTACGAGCAGTACTTC. Encoded protein: CASSPGSYEQYF.

The chain employs TRBV9 and TRBJ2-1; the match to TRBD1 covers 7 bases. Trimming cost V 0 bases and J 8 bases; bases outside gene matches: 5. The germline CDR1 and CDR2 sequences are SGDLS and YYNGEE. The CDR3 covers 14 residues. CDR3 sequence reads: CASSVAYRGYEQFF. Written as DNA, the CDR3 is TGTGCCAGCAGCGTAGCCTACAGGGGCTATGAGCAGTTCTTC.

The V and J genes are TRBV28 and TRBJ1-2; D is uncertain. This CDR3 contains 16 residues. CDR1 MDHEN and CDR2 SYDVKM come from the germline V gene. Trimming stripped 3 bases from V and 4 bases from J, with 18 bases between. CDR3 coding DNA: TGTGCCAGCAGTTTTCCTCGCAGTCCGAATCCCTATGGCTACACCTTC. Its protein is CASSFPRSPNPYGYTF.

Only a few counts were recorded for this clone. The rearrangement uses TRBV6-6 and TRBJ2-7; the D gene is possibly TRBD1 (6 bases). Germline-derived CDR1 and CDR2 are MNHNY and SVGAGI (reference sequence). Trimming left V 5 bases short and J 6 bases short, with 17 bases between. This CDR3 spans 14 amino acids. CDR3 nucleotide sequence: TGTGCCAGCAGTCCGGGGCCTACAGGGATCGAGCAGTACTTC. It encodes CASSPGPTGIEQYF.

This clone has more than one count but fewer than ten. Other DNA sequences within the sample encode an identical CDR3. The chain recombines TRBV4-3 with TRBJ2-3; 14 bases are shared with TRBD2. Trimming took 3 bases from V and 4 from J; bases not matched to a gene: 3. The CDR3 length is 16 residues. Germline lookup yields CDR1 LGHNA and CDR2 YSLEER. This CDR3 reads CASSQGTSGSADTQYF. The CDR3 nucleotides read TGCGCCAGCAGCCAGGGGACTAGCGGGAGCGCAGATACGCAGTATTTT.

This clone was observed many times. V gene TRBV4-2 combines with J gene TRBJ2-7, with TRBD1 matching 7 bases. The V gene's germline CDR1 is LGHNA and CDR2 YNFKEQ. This CDR3 region has 14 residues. V was pared by 4 bases and J by 1 base, with 4 bases of the junction left unmatched. CDR3 protein: CASSLSGQSYEQYF. The CDR3 DNA reads as TGTGCCAGCAGCCTCTCGGGACAGTCCTACGAGCAGTACTTC.

This clone was found once. The junction shows a germline mismatch at one end, possibly a read error. The chain uses TRBV6-1 and TRBJ1-2; maybe TRBD1 (5 bases). Per the germline V gene, CDR1 is MNHNS and CDR2 is SASEGT. The CDR3 has 13 amino acids. The CDR3 sequence is CASSRDWNYGHTF. The CDR3 bases are TGTGCCAGCAGCAGGGACTGGAACTATGGCCACACCTTC.

The chain joins TRBV27 to TRBJ2-1, with D possibly being TRBD2 (5 bases). The germline gives CDR1 MNHEY, CDR2 SMNVEV (reference sequence). The CDR3 length is 18 residues. Deletions cut 0 bases from V and 8 bases from J, with 23 bases between. The CDR3: CASSLSPTTRRGRYEQFF. The DNA for the CDR3 is TGTGCCAGCAGTTTATCCCCAACCACTCGACGAGGGCGGTATGAGCAGTTCTTC.

The V gene is TRBV25-1, the J gene TRBJ1-1, with a tentative D call TRBD1 (6 bases). Germline CDR1 is MGHDK and CDR2 is SYGVNS. This CDR3 spans 13 amino acids. V lost 4 bases to trimming and J lost 4 bases, with 10 bases between them. CDR3 coding DNA: TGTGCCAGCAGTGTTGAGGGGGTCACTGAAGCTTTCTTT. It yields the protein CASSVEGVTEAFF.

The chain joins TRBV7-9 to TRBJ1-2; TRBD1 aligns across 7 bases. Germline CDR1 and CDR2: SEHNR and FQNEAQ (reference sequence). The CDR3 consists of 14 residues. V shed 5 bases, J shed 8 bases, and the junction held 11 bases outside the gene matches. CDR3 region: CASSQTGAEWGYTF. The CDR3 coding sequence is TGTGCCAGCAGCCAAACAGGGGCCGAATGGGGCTACACCTTC.

J is TRBJ1-1 and V is TRBV6-5; possibly TRBD1 for D (5 bases). This CDR3 region has 13 residues. V lost 8 bases, J lost 5 bases, and 15 bases lay in between. Germline V gene sequence: CDR1 MNHEY, CDR2 SVGAGI. The CDR3 bases are TGTGCCAGCCTCCGTTACCAGGGAACTGAAGCTTTCTTT. Translating gives CASLRYQGTEAFF.

The chain has TRBV15 and TRBJ1-4; perhaps TRBD1 as D (6 bases). The CDR3 has 16 residues. The germline CDR1 and CDR2 sequences are LNHNV and YYDKDF (reference sequence). Deletions cut 0 bases from V and 0 bases from J, with 8 bases between. CDR3 sequence (DNA): TGTGCCACCAGCAGAGACCCAGGGGCAACTAATGAAAAACTGTTTTTT. Translated: CATSRDPGATNEKLFF.

The chain carries TRBV7-2 and TRBJ1-2; unclear D gene. V was pared by 3 bases and J by 3 bases, with 23 bases between. The CDR3 is 18 residues long. Germline CDR1 is SGHTA and CDR2 is FQGNSA. The CDR3 sequence: CASSLEPLYNPPDYGYTF. The CDR3 coding sequence is TGTGCCAGCAGCTTGGAGCCTTTATATAACCCCCCTGACTATGGCTACACCTTC.

V gene TRBV6-1 combines with J gene TRBJ2-7; tentative D call: TRBD2 (6 bases). Trimming stripped 7 bases from V and 2 bases from J, with 18 bases between. This CDR3 is 15 amino acids long. CDR1 is MNHNS, CDR2 SASEGT, per germline. CDR3 coding DNA: TGTGCCAGCACACGTGGCGGGATGAGGCCCTACGAGCAGTACTTC. Residues: CASTRGGMRPYEQYF.

This clone was seen just once. This specimen includes other DNA sequences encoding the same CDR3. The CDR3 DNA reads as TGTGCCAGCAGCCGGCCTGGGGGGGAAGAGACCCAGTACTTC. This sequence encodes CASSRPGGEETQYF. The chain recombines TRBV7-2 with TRBJ2-5, with 7 nucleotides matching TRBD2. CDR1 and CDR2 (germline): SGHTA, FQGNSA. The CDR3 is 14 residues long. J lost 3 bases, V lost 5 bases, and 6 bases had no gene match.

The rearrangement links TRBV7-2 to TRBJ2-7; D is perhaps TRBD2 (6 bases). This CDR3 spans 15 amino acids. V lost 4 bases to trimming and J lost 0 bases, with 13 bases between them. Germline CDR1 reads SGHTA; CDR2 reads FQGNSA. Written as DNA, the CDR3 is TGTGCCAGCAGCTCTGGTTCGACTAGCTCCTACGAGCAGTACTTC. Protein product: CASSSGSTSSYEQYF. Combining the CDR3 with reference TRBV7-2 and TRBJ2-7 gives the whole variable domain GAGVSQSPSNKVTEKGKDVELRCDPISGHTALYWYRQSLGQGLEFLIYFQGNSAPDKSGLPSDRFSAERTGGSVSTLTIQRTQQEDSAVYLCASSSGSTSSYEQYFGPGTRLTVT.

This clone was seen once. The J gene is TRBJ2-1, the V gene TRBV7-9, with 8 bases identical to TRBD1. Trimming cost V 5 bases and J 15 bases; bases outside gene matches: 6. The CDR3 runs to 11 residues. The germline V gene has CDR1 SEHNR and CDR2 FQNEAQ (reference sequence). The CDR3 nucleotides read TGTGCCAGCAGCGCACCAGGGGGCGGGTTCTTC. This encodes CASSAPGGGFF.

The chain is built from TRBV5-1 and TRBJ1-4, with TRBD1 as a possible D gene (6 bases). The V and J ends lost 4 bases and 0 bases respectively, with 13 bases between them. The CDR3 covers 16 residues. CDR1 and CDR2 from the germline V gene are SGHRS and YFSETQ. The CDR3 here is CASSDRDTSTNEKLFF. Written as DNA, the CDR3 is TGCGCCAGCAGCGACCGGGACACCTCAACTAATGAAAAACTGTTTTTT. The entire variable domain, with the rest obtained from reference TRBV5-1 and TRBJ1-4, is as follows: KAGVTQTPRYLIKTRGQQVTLSCSPISGHRSVSWYQQTPGQGLQFLFEYFSETQRNKGNFPGRFSGRQFSNSRSEMNVSTLELGDSALYLCASSDRDTSTNEKLFFGSGTQLSVL.